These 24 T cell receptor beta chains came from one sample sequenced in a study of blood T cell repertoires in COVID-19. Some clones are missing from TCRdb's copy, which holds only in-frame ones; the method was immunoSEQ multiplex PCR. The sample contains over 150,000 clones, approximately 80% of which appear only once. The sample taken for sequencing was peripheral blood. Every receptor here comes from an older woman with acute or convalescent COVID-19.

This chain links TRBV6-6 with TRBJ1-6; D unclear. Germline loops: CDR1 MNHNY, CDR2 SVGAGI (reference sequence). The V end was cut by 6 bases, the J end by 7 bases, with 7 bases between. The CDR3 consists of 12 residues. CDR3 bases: TGTGCCAGCAGACCCGGGAATTCACCCCTCCACTTT. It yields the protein CASRPGNSPLHF.

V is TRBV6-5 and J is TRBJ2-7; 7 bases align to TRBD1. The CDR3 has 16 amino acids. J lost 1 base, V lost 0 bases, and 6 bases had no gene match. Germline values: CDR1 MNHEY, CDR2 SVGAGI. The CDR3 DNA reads TGTGCCAGCAGTTACTCCCGGGACAGCCTTTCCTACGAGCAGTACTTC. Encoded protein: CASSYSRDSLSYEQYF.

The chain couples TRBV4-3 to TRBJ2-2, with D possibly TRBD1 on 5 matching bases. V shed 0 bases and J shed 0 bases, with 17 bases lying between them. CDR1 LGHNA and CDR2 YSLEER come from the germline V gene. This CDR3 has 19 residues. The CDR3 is CASSQDIGLARANTGELFF. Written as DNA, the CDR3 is TGCGCCAGCAGCCAAGATATCGGGCTGGCCAGGGCGAACACCGGGGAGCTGTTTTTT.

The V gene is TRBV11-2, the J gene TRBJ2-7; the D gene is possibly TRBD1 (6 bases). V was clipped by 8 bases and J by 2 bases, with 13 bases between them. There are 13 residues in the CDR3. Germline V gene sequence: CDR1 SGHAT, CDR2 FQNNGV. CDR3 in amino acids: CASGLDSAYEQYF. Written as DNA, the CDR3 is TGTGCCAGCGGCCTGGACAGCGCCTACGAGCAGTACTTC.

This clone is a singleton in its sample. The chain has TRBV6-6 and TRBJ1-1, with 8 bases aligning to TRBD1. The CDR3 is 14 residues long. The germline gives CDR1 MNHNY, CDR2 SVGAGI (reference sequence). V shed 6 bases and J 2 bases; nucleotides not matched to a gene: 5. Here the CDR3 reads CASRAGGHNTEAFF. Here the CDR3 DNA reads TGTGCCAGCAGAGCAGGGGGCCATAACACTGAAGCTTTCTTT.

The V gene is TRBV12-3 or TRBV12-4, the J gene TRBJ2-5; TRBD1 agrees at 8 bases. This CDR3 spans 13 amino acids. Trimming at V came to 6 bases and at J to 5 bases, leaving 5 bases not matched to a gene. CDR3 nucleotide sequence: TGTGCCAGCAGCCGTGGACAGGGCGAGACCCAGTACTTC. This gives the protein CASSRGQGETQYF.

The CDR3 reads CARSLATWDRGLEGSNQPQHF. The DNA for the CDR3 is TGTGCCAGAAGCTTGGCCACCTGGGACAGGGGATTAGAGGGCAGCAATCAGCCCCAGCATTTT. The chain joins TRBV5-3 to TRBJ1-5; 10 bases are shared with TRBD1. TRBV5-3 belongs to the ORF category, with a function that is uncertain. The CDR3 runs 21 residues. V was pared by 0 bases and J by 1 base, with 16 bases of the junction left unmatched.

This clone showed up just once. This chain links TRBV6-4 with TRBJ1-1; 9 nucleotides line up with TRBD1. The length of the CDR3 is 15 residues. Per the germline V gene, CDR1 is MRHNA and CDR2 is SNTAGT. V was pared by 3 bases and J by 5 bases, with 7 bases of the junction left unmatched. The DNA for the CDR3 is TGTGCCAGCAGTGAAAAGGGACAGGGAGGAACTGAAGCTTTCTTT. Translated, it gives CASSEKGQGGTEAFF.

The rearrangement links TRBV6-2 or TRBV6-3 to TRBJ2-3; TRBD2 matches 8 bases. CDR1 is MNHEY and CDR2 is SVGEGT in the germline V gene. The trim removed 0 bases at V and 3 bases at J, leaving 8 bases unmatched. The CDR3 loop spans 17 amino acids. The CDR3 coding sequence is TGTGCCAGCAGTTACTCCCCGGGGGGGCCGAGGACAGATACGCAGTATTTT. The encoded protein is CASSYSPGGPRTDTQYF.

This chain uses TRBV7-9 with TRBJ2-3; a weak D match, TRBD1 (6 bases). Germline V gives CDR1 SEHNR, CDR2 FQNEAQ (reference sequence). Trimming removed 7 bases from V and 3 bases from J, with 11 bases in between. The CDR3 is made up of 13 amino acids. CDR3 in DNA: TGTGCCAGCACCCAGAGGGGGACAGATACGCAGTATTTT. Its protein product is CASTQRGTDTQYF. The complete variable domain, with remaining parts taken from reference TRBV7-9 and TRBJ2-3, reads DTGVSQNPRHKITKRGQNVTFRCDPISEHNRLYWYRQTLGQGPEFLTYFQNEAQLEKSRLLSDRFSAERPKGSFSTLEIQRTEQGDSAMYLCASTQRGTDTQYFGPGTRLTVL.

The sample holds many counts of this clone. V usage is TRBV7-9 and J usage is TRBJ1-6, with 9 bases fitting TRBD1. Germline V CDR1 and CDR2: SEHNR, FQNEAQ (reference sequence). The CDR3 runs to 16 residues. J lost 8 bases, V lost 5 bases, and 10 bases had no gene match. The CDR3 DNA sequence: TGTGCCAGCAGCCCCGGACAGGGGCAAATATATTCACCCCTCCACTTT. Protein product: CASSPGQGQIYSPLHF.

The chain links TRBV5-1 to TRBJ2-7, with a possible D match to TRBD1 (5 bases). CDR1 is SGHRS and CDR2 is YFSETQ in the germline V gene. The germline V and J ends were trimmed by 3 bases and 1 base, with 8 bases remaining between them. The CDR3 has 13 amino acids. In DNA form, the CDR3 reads TGCGCCAGCAGCTCGACAGCATCCTACGAGCAGTACTTC. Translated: CASSSTASYEQYF.

The CDR3: CASSQTINGPGGEQYF. CDR3 bases: TGTGCCAGCAGCCAGACCATTAACGGCCCAGGTGGGGAGCAGTACTTC. The J gene is TRBJ2-7, the V gene TRBV3-1 (or the pseudogene TRBV3-2); D remains ambiguous. The CDR3 extends over 16 amino acids. V was trimmed by 3 bases and J by 7 bases, leaving 22 bases between them. Germline V CDR1 and CDR2: LGHDT, YNNKEL (reference sequence).

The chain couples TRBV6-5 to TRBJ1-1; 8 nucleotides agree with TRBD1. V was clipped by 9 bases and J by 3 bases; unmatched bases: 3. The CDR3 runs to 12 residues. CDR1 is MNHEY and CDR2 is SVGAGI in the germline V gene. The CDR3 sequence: CASRQGYTEAFF. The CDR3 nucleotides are TGTGCCAGTCGACAGGGGTACACTGAAGCTTTCTTT.

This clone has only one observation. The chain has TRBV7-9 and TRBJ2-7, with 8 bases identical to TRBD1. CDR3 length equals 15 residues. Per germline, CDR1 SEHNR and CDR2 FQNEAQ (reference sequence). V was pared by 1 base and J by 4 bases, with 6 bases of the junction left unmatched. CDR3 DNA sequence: TGTGCCAGCAGCTTAGATCGTAGACAGGGGTACGAGCAGTACTTC. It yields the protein CASSLDRRQGYEQYF.

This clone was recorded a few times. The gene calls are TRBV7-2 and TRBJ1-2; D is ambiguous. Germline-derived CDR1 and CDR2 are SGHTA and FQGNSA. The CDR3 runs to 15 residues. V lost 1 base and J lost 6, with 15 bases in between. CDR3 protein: CASSLDGRIGNGYTF. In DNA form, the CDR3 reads TGTGCCAGCAGCTTAGACGGGAGGATTGGAAATGGCTACACCTTC. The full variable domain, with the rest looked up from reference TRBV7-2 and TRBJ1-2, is GAGVSQSPSNKVTEKGKDVELRCDPISGHTALYWYRQSLGQGLEFLIYFQGNSAPDKSGLPSDRFSAERTGGSVSTLTIQRTQQEDSAVYLCASSLDGRIGNGYTFGSGTRLTVV.

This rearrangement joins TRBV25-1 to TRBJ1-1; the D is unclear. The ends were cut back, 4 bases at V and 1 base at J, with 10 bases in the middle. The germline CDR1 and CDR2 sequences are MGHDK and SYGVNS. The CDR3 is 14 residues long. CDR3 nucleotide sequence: TGTGCCAGCAGTGGAATTAACAGGAACACTGAAGCTTTCTTT. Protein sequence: CASSGINRNTEAFF.

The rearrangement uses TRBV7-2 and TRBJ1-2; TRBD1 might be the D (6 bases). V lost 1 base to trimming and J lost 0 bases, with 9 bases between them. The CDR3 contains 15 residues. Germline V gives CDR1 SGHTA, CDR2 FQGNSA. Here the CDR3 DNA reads TGTGCCAGCAGCTTAGTGGGACAAGCTAACTATGGCTACACCTTC. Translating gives CASSLVGQANYGYTF.

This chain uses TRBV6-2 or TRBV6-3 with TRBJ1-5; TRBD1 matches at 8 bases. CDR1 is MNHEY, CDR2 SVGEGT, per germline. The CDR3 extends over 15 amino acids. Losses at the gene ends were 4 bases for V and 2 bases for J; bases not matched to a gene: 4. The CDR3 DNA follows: TGTGCCAGCAGTTCCCGGGACAGGCGCAATCAGCCCCAGCATTTT. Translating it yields CASSSRDRRNQPQHF.

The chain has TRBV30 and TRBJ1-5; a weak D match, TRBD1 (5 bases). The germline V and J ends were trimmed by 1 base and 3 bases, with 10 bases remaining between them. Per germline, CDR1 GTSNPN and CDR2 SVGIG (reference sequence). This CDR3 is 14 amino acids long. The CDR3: CAWSETQVNQPQHF. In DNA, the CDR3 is TGTGCCTGGAGTGAAACACAGGTCAATCAGCCCCAGCATTTT. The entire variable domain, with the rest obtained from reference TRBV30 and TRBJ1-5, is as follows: SQTIHQWPATLVQPVGSPLSLECTVEGTSNPNLYWYRQAAGRGLQLLFYSVGIGQISSEVPQNLSASRPQDRQFILSSKKLLLSDSGFYLCAWSETQVNQPQHFGDGTRLSIL.

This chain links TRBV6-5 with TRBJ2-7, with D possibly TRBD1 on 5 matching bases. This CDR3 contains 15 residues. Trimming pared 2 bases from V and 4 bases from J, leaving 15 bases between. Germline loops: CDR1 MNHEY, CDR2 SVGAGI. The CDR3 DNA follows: TGTGCCAGCAGTTACGGACCGCCACAGGTTTACGAGCAGTACTTC. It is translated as CASSYGPPQVYEQYF.

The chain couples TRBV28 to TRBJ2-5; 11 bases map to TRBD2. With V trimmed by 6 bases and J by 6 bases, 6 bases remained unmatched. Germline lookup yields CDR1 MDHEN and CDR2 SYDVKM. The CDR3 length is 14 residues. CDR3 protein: CASSLAGGDKTQYF. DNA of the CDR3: TGTGCCAGCAGCTTAGCGGGGGGGGACAAGACCCAGTACTTC. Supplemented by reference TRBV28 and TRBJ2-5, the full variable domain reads DVKVTQSSRYLVKRTGEKVFLECVQDMDHENMFWYRQDPGLGLRLIYFSYDVKMKEKGDIPEGYSVSREKKERFSLILESASTNQTSMYLCASSLAGGDKTQYFGPGTRLLVL.

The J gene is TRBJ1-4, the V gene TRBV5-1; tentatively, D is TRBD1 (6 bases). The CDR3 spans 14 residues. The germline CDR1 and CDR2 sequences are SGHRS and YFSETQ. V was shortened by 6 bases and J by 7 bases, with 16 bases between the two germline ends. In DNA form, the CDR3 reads TGCGCCAGCACCTCTCCCAGGGGCGCTGAAAAACTGTTTTTT. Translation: CASTSPRGAEKLFF.

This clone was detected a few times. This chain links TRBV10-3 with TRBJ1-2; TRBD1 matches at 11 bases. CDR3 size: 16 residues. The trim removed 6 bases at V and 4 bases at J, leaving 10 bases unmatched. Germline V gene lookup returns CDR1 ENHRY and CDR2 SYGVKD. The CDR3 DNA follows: TGTGCCATCAGCGACCCGAGGACAGGGGGCGGCTATGGCTACACCTTC. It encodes CAISDPRTGGGYGYTF.